These 29 T cell receptor beta chains were sequenced from one sample in a study of cytomegalovirus exposure and HLA in healthy donors. The PCR had 60 Vbeta and 13 Jbeta primers. Method: immunoSEQ multiplex PCR; TCRdb's copy keeps in-frame clones and lacks some. The sample has approximately 150,000 clones, roughly 80% seen once. The sequencing input was PBMCs. The receptors shown here come from a male donor in good health and CMV-seronegative.

This rearrangement joins TRBV4-1 to TRBJ2-5, with TRBD1 matching over 7 bases. CDR1 is MGHRA, CDR2 YSYEKL, per germline. Germline trimming cut 6 bases from V and 2 bases from J; bases unmatched to any gene: 9. This CDR3 region has 15 residues. The CDR3 sequence: CASRPRGNPQETQYF. The CDR3 DNA sequence: TGCGCCAGCAGGCCCAGGGGGAACCCTCAAGAGACCCAGTACTTC.

The chain links TRBV7-9 to TRBJ1-2, with D possibly matching TRBD1 (5 bases). The CDR3 is 14 amino acids. Germline CDR1 reads SEHNR; CDR2 reads FQNEAQ (reference sequence). V lost 1 base and J 4 bases, leaving 10 bases between the germline ends. The CDR3 is CASSLGGATYGYTF. DNA for the CDR3: TGTGCCAGCAGCTTAGGTGGGGCTACCTATGGCTACACCTTC. Full variable domain (rest looked up from reference TRBV7-9 and TRBJ1-2): DTGVSQNPRHKITKRGQNVTFRCDPISEHNRLYWYRQTLGQGPEFLTYFQNEAQLEKSRLLSDRFSAERPKGSFSTLEIQRTEQGDSAMYLCASSLGGATYGYTFGSGTRLTVV.

The chain links TRBV5-1 to TRBJ2-1; 8 nucleotides line up with TRBD1. CDR1 is SGHRS and CDR2 is YFSETQ in the germline V gene. The CDR3 sequence is 16 residues long. J gave up 10 bases and V 2 bases, and 14 bases lay outside the gene matches. In nucleotides, the CDR3 is TGCGCCAGCAGCTTCACCTTAGCTGGACAGGGAAACGAGCAGTTCTTC. Its protein product is CASSFTLAGQGNEQFF.

The chain employs TRBV7-8 and TRBJ2-7, with 7 bases identical to TRBD2. The CDR3 loop spans 17 amino acids. CDR1 and CDR2 from the germline V gene are SGHVS and FQNEAQ. J lost 2 bases, V lost 5 bases, and 15 bases had no gene match. This CDR3 reads CASSIPFGQRDPYEQYF. The CDR3, as DNA: TGTGCCAGCAGCATACCGTTTGGGCAGCGGGACCCCTACGAGCAGTACTTC.

The rearrangement uses TRBV28 and TRBJ1-2, with a tentative D call TRBD1 (5 bases). The CDR3 is 14 residues long. Trimming pared 3 bases from V and 4 bases from J, leaving 12 bases between. Germline V CDR1 and CDR2: MDHEN, SYDVKM. CDR3 amino acids: CASSFVGEPYGYTF. The DNA for the CDR3 is TGTGCCAGCAGTTTTGTAGGGGAACCCTATGGCTACACCTTC.

This clone was recorded a few times. The chain joins TRBV27 to TRBJ2-1; D is unclear. CDR1 is MNHEY, CDR2 SMNVEV, per germline (reference sequence). With 2 bases removed from V and 6 bases from J, the gap between germline ends came to 8 bases. This CDR3 spans 13 amino acids. The CDR3 here is CASSLSWSNEQFF. The CDR3 nucleotides are TGTGCCAGCAGTTTAAGCTGGAGCAATGAGCAGTTCTTC.

This chain links TRBV6-1 with TRBJ2-3; D is possibly TRBD2 (5 bases). Deletions cut 4 bases from V and 3 bases from J, with 11 bases between. The length of the CDR3 is 14 residues. Germline V CDR1 and CDR2: MNHNS, SASEGT. The CDR3 reads CASSVGIATDTQYF. The CDR3 DNA reads TGTGCCAGCAGTGTGGGAATAGCGACAGATACGCAGTATTTT.

This clone is a singleton in its sample. Other nucleotide sequences in the sample specify the same CDR3. The CDR3, as DNA: TGTGCCAGCAGAGGACAGGGGGGACAGCCCCAGCATTTT. Translation: CASRGQGGQPQHF. The rearrangement links TRBV27 to TRBJ1-5, with TRBD1 matching 10 bases. With 6 bases clipped from V and 7 bases from J, the junction kept 3 bases outside the gene matches. Germline V gene lookup returns CDR1 MNHEY and CDR2 SMNVEV (reference sequence). The CDR3 has 13 residues.

V usage is TRBV4-2 and J usage is TRBJ2-3; 8 positions agree with TRBD2. V dropped 0 bases and J dropped 4; count of bases not matched to a gene: 6. CDR1 and CDR2 (germline): LGHNA, YNFKEQ. CDR3 size: 16 residues. This chain's CDR3 is CASSQEQAGGPDTQYF. CDR3 DNA sequence: TGTGCCAGCAGCCAAGAGCAGGCGGGGGGCCCAGATACGCAGTATTTT.

The chain couples TRBV27 to TRBJ1-2, with 8 bases lining up with TRBD1. The J segment lost 2 bases and the V segment lost 6 bases, leaving 5 bases of the junction unmatched. Germline V gene sequence: CDR1 MNHEY, CDR2 SMNVEV (reference sequence). This CDR3 has 14 amino acids. The CDR3 DNA reads TGTGCCAGCAGGCAAGACAGGGGAAACTATGGCTACACCTTC. Protein sequence: CASRQDRGNYGYTF.

This clone was recorded once. V and J are TRBV5-1 and TRBJ2-3; possibly TRBD1 for D (6 bases). Looked up from germline, CDR1 is SGHRS and CDR2 is YFSETQ. CDR3 length: 14 residues. V shed 0 bases and J shed 5 bases, with 10 bases lying between them. The CDR3 bases are TGCGCCAGCAGCTTGGTTCAGGGGAAAGATACGCAGTATTTT. Amino acid sequence: CASSLVQGKDTQYF.

This clone showed up just once. The rearrangement joins TRBV5-1 to TRBJ2-5, with no clear D. The CDR3 has 13 residues. The V end was cut by 3 bases, the J end by 3 bases, with 9 bases between. Germline CDR1 and CDR2: SGHRS and YFSETQ. The CDR3 region has the DNA TGCGCCAGCAGCTGGTACCTAGAAGAGACCCAGTACTTC. Its translation is CASSWYLEETQYF.

This clone was seen only a few times. This CDR3 is CASSQGGYDYTF. The CDR3 DNA sequence: TGTGCCAGCAGTCAAGGGGGTTATGATTACACCTTC. The rearrangement joins TRBV6-6 to TRBJ1-2, with D possibly matching TRBD1 (6 bases). Per germline, CDR1 MNHNY and CDR2 SVGAGI (reference sequence). V lost 5 bases and J 11 bases, leaving 15 bases between the germline ends. The CDR3 loop spans 12 amino acids.

The CDR3 loop is CASPLNDRVAYGYTF. CDR3 nucleotides: TGTGCCAGCCCCCTTAACGACAGGGTAGCCTATGGCTACACCTTC. The chain joins TRBV6-1 to TRBJ1-2, with 7 bases identical to TRBD1. CDR1 is MNHNS, CDR2 SASEGT, per germline. This CDR3 contains 15 residues. Trimming cost V 8 bases and J 4 bases; bases outside gene matches: 13.

The chain joins TRBV7-9 to TRBJ1-2; 8 bases map to TRBD1. The CDR3 covers 15 residues. With V trimmed by 5 bases and J by 4 bases, 9 bases remained unmatched. The germline V gene has CDR1 SEHNR and CDR2 FQNEAQ (reference sequence). The CDR3, as DNA: TGTGCCAGCAGCCCGACAGGGGCTGTATTCTATGGCTACACCTTC. Encoded protein: CASSPTGAVFYGYTF.

V gene TRBV28 combines with J gene TRBJ2-7, with 7 bases aligning to TRBD2. The CDR3 has 14 amino acids. The ends lost 6 bases at V and 2 bases at J; junction bases unmatched: 7. The V gene's germline CDR1 is MDHEN and CDR2 SYDVKM. The CDR3 coding sequence is TGTGCCAGCAGCTCGGGACTACTGACCTACGAGCAGTACTTC. The encoded protein is CASSSGLLTYEQYF.

The rearrangement uses TRBV19 and TRBJ1-5; tentatively, D is TRBD1 (5 bases). The CDR3 runs to 15 residues. Germline values: CDR1 LNHDA, CDR2 SQIVND (reference sequence). V lost 4 bases to trimming and J lost 0 bases, with 10 bases between them. The CDR3 coding sequence is TGTGCCAGTAGTAGCCGACAGTTTAGCAATCAGCCCCAGCATTTT. Translation: CASSSRQFSNQPQHF.

The CDR3 coding sequence is TGTGCCAGCAGTTTTGCGGGGGATCACACCGGGGAGCTGTTTTTT. Translated, it gives CASSFAGDHTGELFF. V is TRBV28 and J is TRBJ2-2; 7 positions agree with TRBD2. Germline V gives CDR1 MDHEN, CDR2 SYDVKM. The CDR3 extends over 15 amino acids. With V trimmed by 3 bases and J by 3 bases, 4 bases remained unmatched.

The V gene is TRBV6-1, the J gene TRBJ1-1; D is uncertain. V lost 5 bases and J lost 6, with 10 bases in between. CDR1 and CDR2 from the germline V gene are MNHNS and SASEGT. CDR3 length: 12 amino acids. The CDR3 DNA reads as TGTGCCAGCAGTCGACATCTCTCTGAAGCTTTCTTT. Translation: CASSRHLSEAFF.

The chain recombines TRBV10-3 with TRBJ2-2; TRBD1 matches at 9 bases. The J segment lost 3 bases and the V segment lost 3 bases, leaving 2 bases of the junction unmatched. Germline CDR1 and CDR2: ENHRY and SYGVKD. The CDR3 is 15 amino acids. The CDR3 here is CAISETGGDTGELFF. The CDR3 DNA reads TGTGCCATCAGTGAAACAGGGGGCGACACCGGGGAGCTGTTTTTT.

In the case of this clone: A much larger clonotype is one base distant, so this may be a read error. The CDR3 here is CASSRQGDTGELFF. DNA of the CDR3: TGTGCCAGCAGTAGACAGGGAGACACCGGGGAGCTGTTTTTT. The J gene is TRBJ2-2, the V gene TRBV6-5, with TRBD1 matching 7 bases. The V and J ends lost 5 bases and 3 bases, in that order; junction bases with no gene match: 3. This CDR3 contains 14 residues. In germline, CDR1 is MNHEY, CDR2 SVGAGI.

The genes are TRBV7-9 and TRBJ1-1, with D perhaps TRBD1 (5 bases). Germline V lookup: CDR1 SEHNR, CDR2 FQNEAQ (reference sequence). The ends were cut back, 6 bases at V and 5 bases at J, with 13 bases in the middle. CDR3 length: 13 residues. CDR3 in DNA: TGTGCCAGCAGTTCAGGGTTAAGGACTGAAGCTTTCTTT. Its protein is CASSSGLRTEAFF.

The chain has TRBV28 and TRBJ1-4, with 8 nucleotides matching TRBD1. Germline V gene lookup returns CDR1 MDHEN and CDR2 SYDVKM. The J segment lost 8 bases and the V segment lost 6 bases, leaving 8 bases of the junction unmatched. CDR3 length: 14 amino acids. CDR3 sequence: CASSLDRGEEKLFF. The CDR3 DNA follows: TGTGCCAGCAGCCTTGACAGGGGCGAGGAAAAACTGTTTTTT.

This chain links TRBV5-1 with TRBJ2-7; 11 bases match TRBD1. CDR1 and CDR2 (germline): SGHRS, YFSETQ. The CDR3 is made up of 14 amino acids. J lost 3 bases, V lost 4 bases, and 3 bases had no gene match. The CDR3 loop is CASSRGQGVYEQYF. CDR3 in DNA: TGCGCCAGCAGCCGGGGACAGGGGGTCTACGAGCAGTACTTC.

Here the CDR3 reads CASSSQGNQPQHF. Written as DNA, the CDR3 is TGCGCCAGCAGCTCACAGGGCAATCAGCCCCAGCATTTT. The chain has TRBV5-1 and TRBJ1-5; D may be TRBD1 (5 bases). From germline, CDR1 is SGHRS and CDR2 YFSETQ. The CDR3 covers 13 residues. Trimming pared 3 bases from V and 2 bases from J, leaving 6 bases between.

This sequence joins TRBV5-1 and TRBJ2-7; D not certain. With 6 bases removed from V and 2 bases from J, the gap between germline ends came to 12 bases. Germline CDR1 SGHRS, CDR2 YFSETQ. The CDR3 sequence is 13 residues long. The CDR3 region has the DNA TGCGCCAGCACTATGGAGCACCCCTACGAGCAGTACTTC. This codes for CASTMEHPYEQYF.

The rearrangement links TRBV7-8 to TRBJ2-1, with TRBD1 identical over 9 bases. CDR3 length: 15 amino acids. Trimming cost V 5 bases and J 3 bases; bases outside gene matches: 5. Looked up from germline, CDR1 is SGHVS and CDR2 is FQNEAQ. CDR3 DNA: TGTGCCAGCAGCCGACAGGGGGTGATCTACAATGAGCAGTTCTTC. Translating gives CASSRQGVIYNEQFF.

This clone was detected only once. The chain carries TRBV25-1 and TRBJ2-1; 8 bases are a match to TRBD1. Unmatched junction bases numbered 9, after V lost 5 bases and J lost 0 bases. The CDR3 sequence is 17 residues long. Germline V CDR1 and CDR2: MGHDK, SYGVNS. The CDR3 loop reads CASSSTVGTGSYNEQFF. Written as DNA, the CDR3 is TGTGCCAGCAGTTCAACCGTCGGGACAGGCTCCTACAATGAGCAGTTCTTC. The full variable domain, with the rest looked up from reference TRBV25-1 and TRBJ2-1, is EADIYQTPRYLVIGTGKKITLECSQTMGHDKMYWYQQDPGMELHLIHYSYGVNSTEKGDLSSESTVSRIRTEHFPLTLESARPSHTSQYLCASSSTVGTGSYNEQFFGPGTRLTVL.

The chain joins TRBV7-8 to TRBJ2-3, with 9 nucleotides matching TRBD1. The CDR3 totals 14 residues. CDR1 and CDR2 (germline): SGHVS, FQNEAQ. V gave up 5 bases and J gave up 6 bases; unmatched junction bases: 6. CDR3 residues: CASSPGQGGDTQYF. The CDR3 DNA follows: TGTGCCAGCAGCCCGGGACAGGGTGGCGATACGCAGTATTTT. The full variable domain, in which reference TRBV7-8 and TRBJ2-3 provide the parts outside the CDR3, is GAGVSQSPRYKVAKRGQDVALRCDPISGHVSLFWYQQALGQGPEFLTYFQNEAQLDKSGLPSDRFFAERPEGSVSTLKIQRTQQEDSAVYLCASSPGQGGDTQYFGPGTRLTVL.